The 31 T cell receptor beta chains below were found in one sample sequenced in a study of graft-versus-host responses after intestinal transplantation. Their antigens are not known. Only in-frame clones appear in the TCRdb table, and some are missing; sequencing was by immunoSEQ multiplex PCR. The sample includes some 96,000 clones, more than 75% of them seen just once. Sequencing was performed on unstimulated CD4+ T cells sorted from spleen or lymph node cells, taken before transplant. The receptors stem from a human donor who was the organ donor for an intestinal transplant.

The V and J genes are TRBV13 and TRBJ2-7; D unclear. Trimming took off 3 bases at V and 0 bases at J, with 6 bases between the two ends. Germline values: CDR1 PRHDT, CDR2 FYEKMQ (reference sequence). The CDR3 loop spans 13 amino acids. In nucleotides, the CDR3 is TGTGCCAGCAGCTTCAGTACCTCCTACGAGCAGTACTTC. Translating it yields CASSFSTSYEQYF. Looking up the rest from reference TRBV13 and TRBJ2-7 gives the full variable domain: AAGVIQSPRHLIKEKRETATLKCYPIPRHDTVYWYQQGPGQDPQFLISFYEKMQSDKGSIPDRFSAQQFSDYHSELNMSSLELGDSALYFCASSFSTSYEQYFGPGTRLTVT.

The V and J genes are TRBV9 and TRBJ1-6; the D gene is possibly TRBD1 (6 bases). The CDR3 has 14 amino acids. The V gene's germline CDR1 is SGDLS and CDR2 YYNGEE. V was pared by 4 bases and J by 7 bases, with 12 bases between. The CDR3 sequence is CASSREGVNSPLHF. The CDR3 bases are TGTGCCAGCAGCAGAGAGGGGGTAAATTCACCCCTCCACTTT.

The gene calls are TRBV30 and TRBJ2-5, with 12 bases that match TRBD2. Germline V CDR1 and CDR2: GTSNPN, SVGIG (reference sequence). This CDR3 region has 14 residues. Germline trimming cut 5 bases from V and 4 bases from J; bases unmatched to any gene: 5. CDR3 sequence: CAWGRLAGAETQYF. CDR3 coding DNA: TGTGCCTGGGGGAGACTAGCGGGGGCAGAGACCCAGTACTTC.

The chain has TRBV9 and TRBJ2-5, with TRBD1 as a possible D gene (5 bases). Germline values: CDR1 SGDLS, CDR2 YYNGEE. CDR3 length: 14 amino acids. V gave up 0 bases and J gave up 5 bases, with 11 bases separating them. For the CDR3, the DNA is TGTGCCAGCAGCGTAGCTGGGGCCGGGGAGACCCAGTACTTC. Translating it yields CASSVAGAGETQYF.

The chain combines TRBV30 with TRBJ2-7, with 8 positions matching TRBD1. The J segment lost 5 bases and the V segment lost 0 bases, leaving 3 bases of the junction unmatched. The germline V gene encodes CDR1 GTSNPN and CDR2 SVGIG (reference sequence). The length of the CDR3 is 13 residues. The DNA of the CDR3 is TGTGCCTGGAGTGTCCAGGGGGCCCACGAGCAGTACTTC. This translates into CAWSVQGAHEQYF.

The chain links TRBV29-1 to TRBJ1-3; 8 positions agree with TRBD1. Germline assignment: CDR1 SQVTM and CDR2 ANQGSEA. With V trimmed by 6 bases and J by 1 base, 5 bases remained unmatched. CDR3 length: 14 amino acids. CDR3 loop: CSVETGGSGNTIYF. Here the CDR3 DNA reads TGCAGCGTGGAAACAGGGGGGTCTGGAAACACCATATATTTT.

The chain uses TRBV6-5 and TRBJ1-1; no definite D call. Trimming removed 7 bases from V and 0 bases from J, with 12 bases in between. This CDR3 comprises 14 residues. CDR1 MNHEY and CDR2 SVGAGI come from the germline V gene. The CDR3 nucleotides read TGTGCCAGCAAGATGCGAGACTTGAACACTGAAGCTTTCTTT. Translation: CASKMRDLNTEAFF.

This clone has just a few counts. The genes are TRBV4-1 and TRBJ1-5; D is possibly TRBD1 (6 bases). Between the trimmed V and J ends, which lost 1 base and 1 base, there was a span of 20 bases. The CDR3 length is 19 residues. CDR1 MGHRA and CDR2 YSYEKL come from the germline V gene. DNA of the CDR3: TGCGCCAGCAGCCAAGGGCTGACAGGAAAGGGAAGGAGCAATCAGCCCCAGCATTTT. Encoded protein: CASSQGLTGKGRSNQPQHF.

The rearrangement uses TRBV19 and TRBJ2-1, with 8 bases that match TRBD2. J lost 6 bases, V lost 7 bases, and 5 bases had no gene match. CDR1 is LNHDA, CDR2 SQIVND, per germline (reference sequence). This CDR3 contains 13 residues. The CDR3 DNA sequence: TGTGCCAGTACCGTCACTAGCGGCAATGAGCAGTTCTTC. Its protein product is CASTVTSGNEQFF.

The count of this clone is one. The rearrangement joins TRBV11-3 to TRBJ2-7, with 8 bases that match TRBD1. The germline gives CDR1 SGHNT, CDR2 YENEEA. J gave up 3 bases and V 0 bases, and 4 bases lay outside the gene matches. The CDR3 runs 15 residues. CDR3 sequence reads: CASSLDSRGHYEQYF. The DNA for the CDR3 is TGTGCCAGCAGCTTAGATAGCAGGGGGCACTACGAGCAGTACTTC.

This CDR3 is CASSPSVEKLFF. In DNA, the CDR3 is TGTGCCAGCAGCCCATCGGTTGAAAAACTGTTTTTT. The chain has TRBV7-2 and TRBJ1-4; D gene ambiguous. In germline, CDR1 is SGHTA, CDR2 FQGNSA. The CDR3 has 12 residues. Deletions cut 5 bases from V and 7 bases from J, with 8 bases between. Full variable domain (rest looked up from reference TRBV7-2 and TRBJ1-4): GAGVSQSPSNKVTEKGKDVELRCDPISGHTALYWYRQSLGQGLEFLIYFQGNSAPDKSGLPSDRFSAERTGGSVSTLTIQRTQQEDSAVYLCASSPSVEKLFFGSGTQLSVL.

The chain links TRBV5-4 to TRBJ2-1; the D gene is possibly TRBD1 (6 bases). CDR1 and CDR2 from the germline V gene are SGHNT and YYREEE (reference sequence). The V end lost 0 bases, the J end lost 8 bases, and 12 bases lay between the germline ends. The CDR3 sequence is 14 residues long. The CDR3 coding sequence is TGTGCCAGCAGCTTGGTGGTGGGACATGATGAGCAGTTCTTC. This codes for CASSLVVGHDEQFF.

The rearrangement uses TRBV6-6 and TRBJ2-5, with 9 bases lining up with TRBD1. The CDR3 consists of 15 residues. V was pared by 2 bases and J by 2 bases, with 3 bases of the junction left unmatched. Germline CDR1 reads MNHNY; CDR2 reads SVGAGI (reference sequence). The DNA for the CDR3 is TGTGCCAGCAGTTACGGACAGGGGAGGCAAGAGACCCAGTACTTC. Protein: CASSYGQGRQETQYF.

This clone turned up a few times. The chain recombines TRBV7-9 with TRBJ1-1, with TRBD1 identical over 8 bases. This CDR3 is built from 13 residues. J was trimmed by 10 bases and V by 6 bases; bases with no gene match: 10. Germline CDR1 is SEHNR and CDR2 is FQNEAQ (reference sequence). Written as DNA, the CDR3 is TGTGCCAGCAGTTCAACGACAGGGGCGAGAGCTTTCTTT. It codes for CASSSTTGARAFF.

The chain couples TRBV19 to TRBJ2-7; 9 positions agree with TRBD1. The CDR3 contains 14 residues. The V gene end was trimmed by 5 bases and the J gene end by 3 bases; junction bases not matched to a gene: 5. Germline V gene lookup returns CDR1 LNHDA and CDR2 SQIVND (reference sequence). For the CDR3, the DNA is TGTGCCAGTAGTCTCCGGGACAGGGTCTACGAGCAGTACTTC. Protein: CASSLRDRVYEQYF.

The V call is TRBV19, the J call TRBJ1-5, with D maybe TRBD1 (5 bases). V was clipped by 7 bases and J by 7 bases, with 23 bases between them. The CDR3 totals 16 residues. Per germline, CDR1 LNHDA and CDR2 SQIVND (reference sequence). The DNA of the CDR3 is TGTGCCAGTACCATTTTGGGGCTTGAAGGAGGACAGCCCCAGCATTTT. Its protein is CASTILGLEGGQPQHF. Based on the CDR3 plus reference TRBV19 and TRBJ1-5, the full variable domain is DGGITQSPKYLFRKEGQNVTLSCEQNLNHDAMYWYRQDPGQGLRLIYYSQIVNDFQKGDIAEGYSVSREKKESFPLTVTSAQKNPTAFYLCASTILGLEGGQPQHFGDGTRLSIL.

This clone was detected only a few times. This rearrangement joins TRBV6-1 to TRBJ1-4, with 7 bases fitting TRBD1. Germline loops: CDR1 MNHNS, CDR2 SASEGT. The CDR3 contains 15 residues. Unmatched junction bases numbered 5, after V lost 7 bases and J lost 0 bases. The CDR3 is CASITGEATNEKLFF. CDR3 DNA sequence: TGTGCCAGCATTACAGGGGAAGCAACTAATGAAAAACTGTTTTTT.

In nucleotides, the CDR3 is TGTGCCAGCAGCCTAGGACAGGGAACCGAGGAGACCCAGTACTTC. It encodes CASSLGQGTEETQYF. The V call is TRBV5-8, the J call TRBJ2-5, with 8 nucleotides matching TRBD1. Germline trimming cut 4 bases from V and 5 bases from J; bases unmatched to any gene: 10. Germline V lookup: CDR1 SGHTS, CDR2 YDEGEE. The CDR3 has 15 residues.

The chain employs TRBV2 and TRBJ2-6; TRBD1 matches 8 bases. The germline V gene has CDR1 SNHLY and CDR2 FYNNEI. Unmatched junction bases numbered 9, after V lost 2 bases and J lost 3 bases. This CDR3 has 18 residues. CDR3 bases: TGTGCCAGCAGTGAACCGGGACAGGTTACATTTGGGGCCAACGTCCTGACTTTC. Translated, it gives CASSEPGQVTFGANVLTF.

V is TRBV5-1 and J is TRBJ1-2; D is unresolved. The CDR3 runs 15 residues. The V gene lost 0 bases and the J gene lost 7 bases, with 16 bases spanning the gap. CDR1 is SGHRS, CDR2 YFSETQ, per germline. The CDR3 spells CASSLGDLRAGGYTF. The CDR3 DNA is TGCGCCAGCAGCTTGGGTGACTTACGGGCAGGTGGCTACACCTTC.

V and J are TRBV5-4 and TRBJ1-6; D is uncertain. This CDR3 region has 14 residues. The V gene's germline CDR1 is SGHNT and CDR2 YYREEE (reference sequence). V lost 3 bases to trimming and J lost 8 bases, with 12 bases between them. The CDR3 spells CASSSPGDYSPLHF. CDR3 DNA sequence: TGTGCCAGCAGCTCGCCGGGAGACTATTCACCCCTCCACTTT.

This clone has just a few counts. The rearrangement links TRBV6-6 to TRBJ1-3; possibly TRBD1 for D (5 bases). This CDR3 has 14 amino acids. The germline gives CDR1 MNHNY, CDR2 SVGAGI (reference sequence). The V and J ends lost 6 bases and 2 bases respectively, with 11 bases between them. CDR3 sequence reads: CASSELGAGNTIYF. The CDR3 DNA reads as TGTGCCAGCAGCGAGCTGGGGGCTGGAAACACCATATATTTT.

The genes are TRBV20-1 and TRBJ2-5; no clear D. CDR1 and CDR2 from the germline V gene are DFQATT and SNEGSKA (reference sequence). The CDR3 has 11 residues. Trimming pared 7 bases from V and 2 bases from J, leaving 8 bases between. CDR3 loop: CSVQSQETQYF. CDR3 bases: TGCAGTGTGCAGAGTCAAGAGACCCAGTACTTC.

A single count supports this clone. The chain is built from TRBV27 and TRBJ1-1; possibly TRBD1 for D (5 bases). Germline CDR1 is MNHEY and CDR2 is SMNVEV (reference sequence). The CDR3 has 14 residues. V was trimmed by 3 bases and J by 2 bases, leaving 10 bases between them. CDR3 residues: CASSFGTGNTEAFF. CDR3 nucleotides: TGTGCCAGCAGTTTTGGGACGGGAAACACTGAAGCTTTCTTT.

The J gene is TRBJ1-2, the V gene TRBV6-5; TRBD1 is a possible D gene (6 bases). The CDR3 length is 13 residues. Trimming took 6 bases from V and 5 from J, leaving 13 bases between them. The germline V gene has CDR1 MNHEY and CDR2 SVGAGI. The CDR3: CASRPPDRYGYTF. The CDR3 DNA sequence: TGTGCCAGCAGACCCCCGGACAGATATGGCTACACCTTC.

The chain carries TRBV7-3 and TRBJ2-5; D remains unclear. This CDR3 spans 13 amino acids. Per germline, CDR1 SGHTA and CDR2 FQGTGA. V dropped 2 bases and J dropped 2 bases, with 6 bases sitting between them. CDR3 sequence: CASSLGGQETQYF. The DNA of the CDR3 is TGTGCCAGCAGCTTAGGCGGACAAGAGACCCAGTACTTC.

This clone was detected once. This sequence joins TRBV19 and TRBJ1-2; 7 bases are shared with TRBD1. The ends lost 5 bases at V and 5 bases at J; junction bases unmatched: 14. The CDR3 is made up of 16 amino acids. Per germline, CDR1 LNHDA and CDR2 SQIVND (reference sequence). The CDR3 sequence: CASSAQATGKGYGYTF. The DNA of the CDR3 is TGTGCCAGTAGTGCTCAAGCGACAGGGAAGGGATATGGCTACACCTTC.

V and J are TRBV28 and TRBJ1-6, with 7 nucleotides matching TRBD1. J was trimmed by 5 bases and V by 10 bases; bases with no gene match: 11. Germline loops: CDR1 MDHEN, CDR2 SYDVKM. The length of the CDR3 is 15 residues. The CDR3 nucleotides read TGTGCCACCCAGGGGGTGCCCTATAATAATTCACCCCTCCACTTT. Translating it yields CATQGVPYNNSPLHF.

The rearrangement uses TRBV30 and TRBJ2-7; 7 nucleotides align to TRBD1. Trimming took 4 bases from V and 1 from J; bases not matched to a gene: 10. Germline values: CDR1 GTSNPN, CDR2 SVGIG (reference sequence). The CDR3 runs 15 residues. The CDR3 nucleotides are TGTGCCTGGACCCCCGACAGGGAGAGGTCCTACGAGCAGTACTTC. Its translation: CAWTPDRERSYEQYF. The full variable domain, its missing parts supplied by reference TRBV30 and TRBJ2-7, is SQTIHQWPATLVQPVGSPLSLECTVEGTSNPNLYWYRQAAGRGLQLLFYSVGIGQISSEVPQNLSASRPQDRQFILSSKKLLLSDSGFYLCAWTPDRERSYEQYFGPGTRLTVT.

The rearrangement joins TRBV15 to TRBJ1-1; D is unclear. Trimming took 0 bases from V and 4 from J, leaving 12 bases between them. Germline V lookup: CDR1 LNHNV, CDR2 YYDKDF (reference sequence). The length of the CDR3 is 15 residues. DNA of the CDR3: TGTGCCACCAGCAGAGAAGTTGGGGTCCCCACTGAAGCTTTCTTT. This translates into CATSREVGVPTEAFF.

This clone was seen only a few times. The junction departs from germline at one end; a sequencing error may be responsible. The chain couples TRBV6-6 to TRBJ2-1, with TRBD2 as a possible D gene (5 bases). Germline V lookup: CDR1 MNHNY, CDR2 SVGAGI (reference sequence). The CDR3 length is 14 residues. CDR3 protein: CASSDSGVNNEQFF. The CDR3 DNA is TGTGCCAGCAGTGACTCCGGGGTCAACAATGAGCAGTTCTTC.